This record concerns one T cell receptor beta chain sequence. The source of the sample is a study of OX40 agonist ivuxolimab in advanced cancers. Profiling relied on immunoSEQ multiplex PCR, and the TCRdb table lists in-frame clones only, not all of them. The sample has approximately 130,000 clones, about nine tenths seen once; the top ten hold roughly 1.1%. The sample in question was CD4+ or CD8+ T cells sorted from blood, obtained in a trial of the OX40 agonist ivuxolimab. The receptor was isolated from an adult with an advanced solid tumor such as melanoma, head and neck, liver or kidney cancer.

DNA of the CDR3: TGTGCCAGCAGTCGGACGGGGCCCCTGGAAAAACTGTTTTTT. Its protein product is CASSRTGPLEKLFF. The genes are TRBV6-5 and TRBJ1-4; a possible D gene is TRBD1 (5 bases). The CDR3 contains 14 residues. Germline CDR1 is MNHEY and CDR2 is SVGAGI. V dropped 5 bases and J dropped 8 bases, with 15 bases sitting between them.